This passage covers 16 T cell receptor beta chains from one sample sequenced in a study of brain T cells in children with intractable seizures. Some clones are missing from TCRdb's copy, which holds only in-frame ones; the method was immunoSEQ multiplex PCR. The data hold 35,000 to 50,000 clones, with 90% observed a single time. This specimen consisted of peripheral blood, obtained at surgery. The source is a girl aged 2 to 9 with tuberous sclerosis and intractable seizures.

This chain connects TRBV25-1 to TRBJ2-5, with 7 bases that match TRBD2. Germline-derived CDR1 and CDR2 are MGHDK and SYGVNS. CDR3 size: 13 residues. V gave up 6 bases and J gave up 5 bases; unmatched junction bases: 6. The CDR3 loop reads CASRGGEGETQYF. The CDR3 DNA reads TGTGCCAGCAGGGGAGGGGAGGGGGAGACCCAGTACTTC.

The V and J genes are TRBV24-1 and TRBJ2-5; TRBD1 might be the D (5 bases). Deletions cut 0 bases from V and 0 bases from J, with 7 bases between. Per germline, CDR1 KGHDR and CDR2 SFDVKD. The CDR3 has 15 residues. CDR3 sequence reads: CATSDLLGDQETQYF. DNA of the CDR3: TGTGCCACCAGTGATTTGTTAGGGGACCAAGAGACCCAGTACTTC.

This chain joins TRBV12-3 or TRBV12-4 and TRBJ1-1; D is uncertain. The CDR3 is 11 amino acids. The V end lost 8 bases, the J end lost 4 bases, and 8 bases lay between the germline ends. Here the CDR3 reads CASLWGTEAFF. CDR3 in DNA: TGTGCCAGCCTTTGGGGCACTGAAGCTTTCTTT.

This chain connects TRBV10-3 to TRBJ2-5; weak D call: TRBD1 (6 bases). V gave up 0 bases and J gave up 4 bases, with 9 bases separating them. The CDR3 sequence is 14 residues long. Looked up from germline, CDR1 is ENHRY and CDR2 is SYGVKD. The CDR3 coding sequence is TGTGCCATCAGTGAGTCACAAGGGGGAGAGACCCAGTACTTC. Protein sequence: CAISESQGGETQYF.

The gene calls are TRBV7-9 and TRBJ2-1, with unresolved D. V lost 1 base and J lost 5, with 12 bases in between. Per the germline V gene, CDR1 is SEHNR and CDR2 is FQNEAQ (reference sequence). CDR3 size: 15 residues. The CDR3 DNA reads TGTGCCAGCAGCTTAGTGGAATTCCGGGACAATGAGCAGTTCTTC. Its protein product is CASSLVEFRDNEQFF.

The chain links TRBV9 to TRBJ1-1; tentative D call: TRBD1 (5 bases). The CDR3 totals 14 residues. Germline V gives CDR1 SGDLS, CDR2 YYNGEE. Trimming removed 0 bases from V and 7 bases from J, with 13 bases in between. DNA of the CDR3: TGTGCCAGCAGCGTAGCTAACGTGGGGCATGAAGCTTTCTTT. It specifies CASSVANVGHEAFF.

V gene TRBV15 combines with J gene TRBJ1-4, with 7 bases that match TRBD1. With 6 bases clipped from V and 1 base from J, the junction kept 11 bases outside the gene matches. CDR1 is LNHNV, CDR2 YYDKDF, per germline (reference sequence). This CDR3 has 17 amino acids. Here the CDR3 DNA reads TGTGCCACCAGTCGTGGGACAGCAATACTAACTAATGAAAAACTGTTTTTT. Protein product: CATSRGTAILTNEKLFF.

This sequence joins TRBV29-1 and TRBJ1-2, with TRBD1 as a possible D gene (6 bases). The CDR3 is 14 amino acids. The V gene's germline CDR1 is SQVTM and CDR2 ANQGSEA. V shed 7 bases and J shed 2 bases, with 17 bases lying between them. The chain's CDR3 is CSATTGLMNYGYTF. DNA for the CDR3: TGCAGCGCCACTACAGGGCTCATGAACTATGGCTACACCTTC.

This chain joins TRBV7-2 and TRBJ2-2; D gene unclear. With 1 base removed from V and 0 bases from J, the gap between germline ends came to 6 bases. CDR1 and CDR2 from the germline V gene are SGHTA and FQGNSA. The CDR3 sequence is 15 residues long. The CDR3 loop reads CASSLDLSNTGELFF. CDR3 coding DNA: TGTGCCAGCAGCTTAGACTTGTCGAACACCGGGGAGCTGTTTTTT. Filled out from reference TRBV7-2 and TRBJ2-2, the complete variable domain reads GAGVSQSPSNKVTEKGKDVELRCDPISGHTALYWYRQSLGQGLEFLIYFQGNSAPDKSGLPSDRFSAERTGGSVSTLTIQRTQQEDSAVYLCASSLDLSNTGELFFGEGSRLTVL.

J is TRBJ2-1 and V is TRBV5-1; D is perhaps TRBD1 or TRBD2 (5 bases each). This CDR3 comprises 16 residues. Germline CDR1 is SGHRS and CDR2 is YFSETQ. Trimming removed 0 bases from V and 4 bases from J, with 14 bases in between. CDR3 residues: CASSLVSGLGYNEQFF. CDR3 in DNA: TGCGCCAGCAGCTTGGTGTCGGGGCTGGGATACAATGAGCAGTTCTTC.

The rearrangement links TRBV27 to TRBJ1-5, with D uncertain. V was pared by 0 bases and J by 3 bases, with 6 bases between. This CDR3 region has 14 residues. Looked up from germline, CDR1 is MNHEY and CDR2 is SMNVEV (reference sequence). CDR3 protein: CASSLSGFNQPQHF. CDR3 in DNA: TGTGCCAGCAGTTTATCAGGGTTCAATCAGCCCCAGCATTTT.

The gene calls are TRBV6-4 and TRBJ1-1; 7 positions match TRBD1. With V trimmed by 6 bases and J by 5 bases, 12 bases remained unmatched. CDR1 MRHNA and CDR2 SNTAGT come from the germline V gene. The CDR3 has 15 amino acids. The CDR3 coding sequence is TGTGCCAGCAGGGAATCGACAGGGCGGGGAACTGAAGCTTTCTTT. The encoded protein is CASRESTGRGTEAFF.

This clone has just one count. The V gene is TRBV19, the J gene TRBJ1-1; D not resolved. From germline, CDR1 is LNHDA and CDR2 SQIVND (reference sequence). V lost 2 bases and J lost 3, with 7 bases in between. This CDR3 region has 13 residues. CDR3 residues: CASSIKDDTEAFF. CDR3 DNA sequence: TGTGCCAGTAGTATAAAGGATGACACTGAAGCTTTCTTT.

CDR3 DNA: TGTGCCAGCAGTTTAGTGGGGACCGGGGAGCTGTTTTTT. Amino acids: CASSLVGTGELFF. The chain couples TRBV27 to TRBJ2-2; D remains unclear. Trimming pared 2 bases from V and 5 bases from J, leaving 6 bases between. The CDR3 loop spans 13 amino acids. Germline loops: CDR1 MNHEY, CDR2 SMNVEV (reference sequence).

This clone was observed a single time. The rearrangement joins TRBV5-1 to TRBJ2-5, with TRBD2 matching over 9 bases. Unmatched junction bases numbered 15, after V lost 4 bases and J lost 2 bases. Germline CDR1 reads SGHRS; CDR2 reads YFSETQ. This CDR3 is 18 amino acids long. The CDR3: CASSPERGAMLLQETQYF. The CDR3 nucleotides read TGCGCCAGCAGCCCCGAGCGGGGGGCCATGCTATTACAAGAGACCCAGTACTTC.

As DNA, the CDR3 is TGTGCCACCAGTGATTCCGGGACAACTCGAGGGTACTATGGCTACACCTTC. It specifies CATSDSGTTRGYYGYTF. The chain recombines TRBV24-1 with TRBJ1-2; possibly TRBD1 for D (6 bases). The V end lost 2 bases, the J end lost 3 bases, and 18 bases lay between the germline ends. Germline V lookup: CDR1 KGHDR, CDR2 SFDVKD. The CDR3 covers 17 residues.